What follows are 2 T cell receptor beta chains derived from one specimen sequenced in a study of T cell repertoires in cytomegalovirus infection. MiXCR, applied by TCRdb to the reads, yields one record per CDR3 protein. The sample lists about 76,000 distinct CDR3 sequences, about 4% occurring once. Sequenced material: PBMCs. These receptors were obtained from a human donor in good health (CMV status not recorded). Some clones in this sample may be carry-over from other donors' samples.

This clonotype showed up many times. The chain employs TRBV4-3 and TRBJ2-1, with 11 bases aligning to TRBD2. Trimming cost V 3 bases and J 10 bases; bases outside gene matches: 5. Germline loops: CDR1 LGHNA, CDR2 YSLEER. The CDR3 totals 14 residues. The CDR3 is CASSHTSGGGEQFF. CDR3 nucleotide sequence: TGCGCCAGCAGCCACACTAGCGGGGGCGGCGAGCAGTTCTTC.

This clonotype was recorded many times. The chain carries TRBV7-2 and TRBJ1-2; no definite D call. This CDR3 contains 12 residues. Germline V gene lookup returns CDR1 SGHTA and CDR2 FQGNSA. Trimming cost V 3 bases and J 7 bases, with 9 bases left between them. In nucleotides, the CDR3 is TGTGCCAGCAGCTTCCTCCCCGCTGGCTACACCTTC. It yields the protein CASSFLPAGYTF.